This T cell receptor (beta chain) was documented in a study of a mutant IDH1 vaccine in newly diagnosed glioma. Time point specified: baseline, week 1 (first vaccination visit). The sample's treatment: pre-vaccination baseline after standard-of-care therapy. Using immunoSEQ multiplex PCR, the repertoire was profiled, and TCRdb retains in-frame clones only, with some absent. The data hold approximately 100,000 clones, with approximately 90% observed a single time. Findings and limits, study-wide: Most patients, 93.3%, showed vaccine-induced immune responses.

Concerning this clone itself: Its antigen is not known.

The CDR3 spans 13 residues. In germline, CDR1 is SGHNT, CDR2 YYREEE (reference sequence). V lost 0 bases, J lost 5 bases, and 0 bases stayed unmatched. This material consisted of PBMCs, taken from a glioma patient treated with radiotherapy, temozolomide or both. The J gene is TRBJ2-5, the V gene TRBV5-4; 8 bases fit TRBD1. This receptor was obtained from a woman in her forties or fifties with glioma. DNA of the CDR3: TGTGCCAGCAGCTTGGGACAGGGGGAGACCCAGTACTTC. As protein: CASSLGQGETQYF.